This T cell receptor (beta chain) derives from a study of technical replicates of blood from a handful of donors. V dropped 0 bases and J dropped 0 bases, with 13 bases sitting between them. Germline V lookup: CDR1 SGHRS, CDR2 YFSETQ. The CDR3 totals 16 residues. This clone was recorded only once. Assay used: immunoSEQ multiplex PCR; TCRdb lists only in-frame clones, some missing. The table records more than 80,000 clones, about 96% of them present only once. Sequencing input: T cells isolated from PBMCs. The genes are TRBV5-1 and TRBJ2-7; D might be TRBD2 (6 bases). This sequence was found in a human donor in good health. CDR3 sequence reads: CASSLDTPGVSYEQYF. The CDR3 region has the DNA TGCGCCAGCAGCTTGGATACCCCGGGGGTCTCCTACGAGCAGTACTTC.